This is a list of T cell receptor beta chains from one sample in a study of beta chain features in type 1 diabetes. This table comes from immunoSEQ multiplex PCR, and its TCRdb copy is limited to in-frame clones, with some not included. Seen here are fewer than 300,000 clones, 20% observed once, and the top ten hold 0.028%. Material: naive CD4+ T cells from blood. Receptors were obtained from a woman between 35 and 50 years old with type 1 diabetes. The CDR3 runs from the conserved cysteine through the conserved F or W. D genes are given only for firm matches. Clone sizes are given selectively: once, few, many, or a class where the clone is expanded.

d_call	clone_size	v_call	j_call	cdr3_nt	cdr3_aa
TRBD1	-	TRBV6-6	TRBJ1-4	TGTGCCAGCATCCACGACAGGGGTGATGAAAAACTGTTTTTT	CASIHDRGDEKLFF
-	few	TRBV7-6	TRBJ2-3	TGTGCCAGCAGCTTACGCACTCACCGCACAGATACGCAGTATTTT	CASSLRTHRTDTQYF
TRBD1	few	TRBV7-3	TRBJ2-2	TGTGCCAGCAGCTTACTTGGGACAGGGGGCCAAGTAGGCACCGGGGAGCTGTTTTTT	CASSLLGTGGQVGTGELFF
-	-	TRBV20-1	TRBJ2-7	TGCAGTGCTACGACTAGCGAGCAGTACTTC	CSATTSEQYF
-	-	TRBV18	TRBJ2-1	TGTGCCAGCTCACAGCAGGGGATAAACAATGAGCAGTTCTTC	CASSQQGINNEQFF
TRBD1	few	TRBV28	TRBJ1-1	TGTGCCAGCAGTTGGGGGACAGGGACGGCTTTCTTT	CASSWGTGTAFF
-	-	TRBV30	TRBJ1-2	TGTGCCTGGTCGTGGGGGGGCGTCGCCGGGGGCTACACCTTC	CAWSWGGVAGGYTF
-	-	TRBV7-2	TRBJ1-1	TGTGCCAGCAGCTTAGAATCGCCGCCGGGCACTGAAGCTTTCTTT	CASSLESPPGTEAFF
-	few	TRBV30	TRBJ1-1	TGTGCCTGGAATAGGGGCAACACTGAAGCTTTCTTT	CAWNRGNTEAFF
TRBD1	-	TRBV4-1	TRBJ1-5	TGCGCCAGCAGCCAAGAAGGCACTTTACAGGGGAATCAGCCCCAGCATTTT	CASSQEGTLQGNQPQHF
TRBD1	-	TRBV7-3	TRBJ2-7	TGTGCCAGCAGCACCGACGGGACAGGGGGCAGCGAGCAGTACTTC	CASSTDGTGGSEQYF
TRBD1	-	TRBV4-3	TRBJ1-3	TGCGCCAGCAGCCAAGAATACGACAGGGGGCTAAACACCATATATTTT	CASSQEYDRGLNTIYF